This T cell receptor beta chain was sequenced for a study of cytomegalovirus exposure and HLA in healthy donors. 13 Jbeta primers and 60 Vbeta primers were used for the PCR. Clones were read by immunoSEQ multiplex PCR, and TCRdb kept only the in-frame ones, dropping some. The sample has roughly 100,000 clones; less than 85% are singletons. Trimming removed 5 bases from V and 2 bases from J, with 13 bases in between. The CDR3 length is 15 residues. Germline V gene data show CDR1 as SGHVS and CDR2 as FQNEAQ. The sequence was obtained from a woman between 18 and 30 years old in good health and CMV-seropositive. Sequencing was performed on PBMCs. The rearrangement uses TRBV7-8 and TRBJ2-1, with D perhaps TRBD2 (6 bases). CDR3 residues: CASSPTGGAYNEQFF. The CDR3 DNA reads as TGTGCCAGCAGCCCGACCGGAGGGGCCTACAATGAGCAGTTCTTC.